The rows below give T cell receptor beta chains drawn from one sample of a study of shared clonotypes between healthy human individuals. The table came from immunoSEQ multiplex PCR; TCRdb's copy has only in-frame clones and leaves some out. The table records some 200,000 clones, 65% to 80% of them present only once. Sequences were obtained from memory CD4+ T cells sorted from blood. The receptors derive from a man aged 30-40 years in good health. The CDR3 runs from the conserved cysteine through the conserved F or W. A D gene is named only where the DNA matches it firmly. A row's size may be missing; if present it is once, few, many or a size class.

TRBJ2-3,TRBD1,few,TRBV5-1,TGCGCCAGCAGCTTGGGACAGGGGGCGTTAGATACGCAGTATTTT,CASSLGQGALDTQYF
TRBJ2-7,TRBD2,few,TRBV11-2,TGTGCCAGCAGAGGGGCTAGCGGGGTTTGGTACGAGCAGTACTTC,CASRGASGVWYEQYF
TRBJ2-1,TRBD2,.,TRBV27,TGTGCCAGCACCCTAGGGAGGAGCGGGATTAGGGTTGGTGAGCAGTTCTTC,CASTLGRSGIRVGEQFF
TRBJ1-2,.,few,TRBV2,TGTGCCAGCAGTGCACGGGGGAACTATGGCTACACCTTC,CASSARGNYGYTF
TRBJ2-1,TRBD2,.,TRBV11-3,TGTGCCAGCAGCTTAGGGGGACTAGTGAGAGGTGAGCAGTTCTTC,CASSLGGLVRGEQFF
TRBJ2-2,.,.,TRBV18,TGTGCCAGCTCACCACCGGGTTCAGCGAACACCGGGGAGCTGTTTTTT,CASSPPGSANTGELFF
TRBJ2-7,TRBD2,.,TRBV11-2,TGTGCCAGCAGCTTACGGAGGACTACTAGCGGTGGCTACGAGCAGTACTTC,CASSLRRTTSGGYEQYF
TRBJ2-3,TRBD1,.,TRBV9,TGTGCCAGCAGCGTACAGGGGGTCCCGTTGGGCACAGATACGCAGTATTTT,CASSVQGVPLGTDTQYF
TRBJ2-5,TRBD1,medium-sized,TRBV4-1,TGCGCCAGCAGCCAGCCTCTAGAGGGGGCACGACGGGGAGAGACCCAGTACTTC,CASSQPLEGARRGETQYF
TRBJ2-7,TRBD2,few,TRBV6-1,TGTGCCAGCAATCGAAAGCGGGAGCACGAGCAGTACTTC,CASNRKREHEQYF
TRBJ1-5,.,few,TRBV6-6,TGTGCCAGCAGTTACTCTTTGGGGACAAGGAATCAGCCCCAGCATTTT,CASSYSLGTRNQPQHF
TRBJ2-1,TRBD1,.,TRBV5-1,TGCGCCAGCAGCTCCCAGAGGACAGGGTTGGCGTACAATGAGCAGTTCTTC,CASSSQRTGLAYNEQFF
TRBJ2-2,TRBD1,.,TRBV27,TGTGCCAGCAGTCATCAGGGGGCGTACACCGGGGAGCTGTTTTTT,CASSHQGAYTGELFF
TRBJ2-7,.,.,TRBV6-1,TGTGCCAGCAGATCGACAGGGAGGCACGAGCAGTACTTC,CASRSTGRHEQYF
TRBJ2-5,TRBD2,.,TRBV13,TGTGCCAGCAGCACCGGAGGGGAGGGGACCCAGTACTTC,CASSTGGEGTQYF
TRBJ2-7,TRBD2,once,TRBV7-6,TGTGCCAGCAGCCCACTAGCGGGAGCGTCCGAGCAGTACTTC,CASSPLAGASEQYF
TRBJ2-7,.,.,TRBV2,TGTGCCAGCAGTGAAGTTAGAGACAGAGGCGAATTC,CASSEVRDRGEF
TRBJ2-7,.,.,TRBV10-1,TGCGCCTCCCGCCCCTGTAACGAGCAGTACTTC,CASRPCNEQYF
TRBJ2-3,.,.,TRBV19,TGTGCCAGTAGTATGCAGGGTGGCACAGATACGCAGTATTTT,CASSMQGGTDTQYF
TRBJ1-3,.,.,TRBV4-3,TGCGCCAGCAGCCAAGAGCGTCCGGGAAGCTCTGGAAACACCATATATTTT,CASSQERPGSSGNTIYF
TRBJ2-7,.,.,TRBV6-5,TGTGCCAGCACCGACAGTTACGAGCAGTACTTC,CASTDSYEQYF
TRBJ2-1,.,few,TRBV11-2,TGTGCCAGCAGCGCGGACCAGTTCTACAATGAGCAGTTCTTC,CASSADQFYNEQFF
TRBJ2-1,.,once,TRBV7-8,TGTGCCAGCAGCTTAAGTCAGAACAATGAGCAGTTCTTC,CASSLSQNNEQFF
TRBJ1-1,.,.,TRBV2,TGTGCCAGCAGGGACGGGTATGGCCTGGGGATGAACACTGAAGCTTTCTTT,CASRDGYGLGMNTEAFF
TRBJ1-2,.,.,TRBV5-4,TGTGCCAGCAGCTCAAACTCACGGACAGCATCCTATGGCTACACCTTC,CASSSNSRTASYGYTF
TRBJ2-2,TRBD1,.,TRBV18,TGTGCCAGCTTTCAGCCCCAGGGGGACACCGGGGAGCTGTTTTTT,CASFQPQGDTGELFF
TRBJ2-2,.,once,TRBV11-3,TGTGCCAGCAGCTTAGAACGAACCGGGGAGCTGTTTTTT,CASSLERTGELFF
TRBJ2-5,.,.,TRBV5-4,TGTGCCAGCAGCTTGGCCAATTCCCAAGAGACCCAGTACTTC,CASSLANSQETQYF
TRBJ2-1,.,.,TRBV7-8,TGTGCCAGCAGTATGGGCCACTACAATGAGCAGTTCTTC,CASSMGHYNEQFF
TRBJ2-5,.,few,TRBV6-1,TGTGCCAGCAGGAGGGCAGGGATAAGAGAGACCCAGTACTTC,CASRRAGIRETQYF
TRBJ2-1,.,.,TRBV28,TGTGCCAGCAGTAGGGACTCCGAAGGGGATGAGCAGTTCTTC,CASSRDSEGDEQFF
TRBJ2-1,TRBD2,.,TRBV10-2,TGCGCCAGCAGTGGAAGGACTAGCGTCTCCTACAATGAGCAGTTCTTC,CASSGRTSVSYNEQFF
TRBJ2-3,.,few,TRBV5-4,TGTGCCAGCAGCTTGGGTAGAAGCACAGATACGCAGTATTTT,CASSLGRSTDTQYF
TRBJ2-7,.,.,TRBV5-1,TGCGCCAGCCGGGGCTCTTCCTACGAGCAGTACTTC,CASRGSSYEQYF
TRBJ2-3,.,.,TRBV5-1,TGCGCCAGCAGCTCCTCATCGCCCACAGATACGCAGTATTTT,CASSSSSPTDTQYF
TRBJ2-3,.,once,TRBV5-8,TGTGCCAGCAGCCCATCGGGCCGTAGCACAGATACGCAGTATTTT,CASSPSGRSTDTQYF
TRBJ2-7,TRBD2,many,TRBV11-2,TGTGCCAGCAGCTTATTGGCAGGCGCACTAGCGGGTACCAACGAGCAGTACTTC,CASSLLAGALAGTNEQYF
TRBJ2-3,TRBD2,.,TRBV2,TGTGCCAGCAGTGGACTAGCGGGAGGGCCGGAGCAAGATACGCAGTATTTT,CASSGLAGGPEQDTQYF
TRBJ1-4,.,many,TRBV7-9,TGTGCCAGCAGCATACAGGGTGCAACTAATGAAAAACTGTTTTTT,CASSIQGATNEKLFF
TRBJ1-2,.,few,TRBV6-1,TGTGCCAGCAGTGCTACACAGGGACTCCTTGGCTACACCTTC,CASSATQGLLGYTF
TRBJ2-7,.,.,TRBV28,TGTGCCAGCAGTTTAGGAGGGTCCCCCATCTACGAGCAGTACTTC,CASSLGGSPIYEQYF
TRBJ2-5,TRBD2,.,TRBV6-6,TGTGCCAGCAGCAGCGGGAGGGGGCTAGAGACCCAGTACTTC,CASSSGRGLETQYF
TRBJ2-5,.,.,TRBV5-1,TGCGCCAGCAGCTTGGGGCTGGGGGAGACCCAGTACTTC,CASSLGLGETQYF
TRBJ1-4,.,few,TRBV28,TGTGCCAGCAGTTTATTCGGGACTGCGAACGAAAAACTGTTTTTT,CASSLFGTANEKLFF
TRBJ1-4,.,.,TRBV4-3,TGCGCCAGCAGCCAAGATTCTATTGGGGATGAAAAACTGTTTTTT,CASSQDSIGDEKLFF
TRBJ2-7,.,once,TRBV6-5,TGTGCCAGCAGTTACTCGGTACCCAACTCCTACGAGCAGTACTTC,CASSYSVPNSYEQYF
TRBJ2-1,TRBD2,.,TRBV6-4,TGTGCCAGCAGTGACTCAGCGGGAGGGTACAATGAGCAGTTCTTC,CASSDSAGGYNEQFF
TRBJ2-1,.,.,TRBV4-1,TGCGCCAGCAGCCATGCCTGGGGAGTTGCGAGCGATGAGCAGTTCTTC,CASSHAWGVASDEQFF